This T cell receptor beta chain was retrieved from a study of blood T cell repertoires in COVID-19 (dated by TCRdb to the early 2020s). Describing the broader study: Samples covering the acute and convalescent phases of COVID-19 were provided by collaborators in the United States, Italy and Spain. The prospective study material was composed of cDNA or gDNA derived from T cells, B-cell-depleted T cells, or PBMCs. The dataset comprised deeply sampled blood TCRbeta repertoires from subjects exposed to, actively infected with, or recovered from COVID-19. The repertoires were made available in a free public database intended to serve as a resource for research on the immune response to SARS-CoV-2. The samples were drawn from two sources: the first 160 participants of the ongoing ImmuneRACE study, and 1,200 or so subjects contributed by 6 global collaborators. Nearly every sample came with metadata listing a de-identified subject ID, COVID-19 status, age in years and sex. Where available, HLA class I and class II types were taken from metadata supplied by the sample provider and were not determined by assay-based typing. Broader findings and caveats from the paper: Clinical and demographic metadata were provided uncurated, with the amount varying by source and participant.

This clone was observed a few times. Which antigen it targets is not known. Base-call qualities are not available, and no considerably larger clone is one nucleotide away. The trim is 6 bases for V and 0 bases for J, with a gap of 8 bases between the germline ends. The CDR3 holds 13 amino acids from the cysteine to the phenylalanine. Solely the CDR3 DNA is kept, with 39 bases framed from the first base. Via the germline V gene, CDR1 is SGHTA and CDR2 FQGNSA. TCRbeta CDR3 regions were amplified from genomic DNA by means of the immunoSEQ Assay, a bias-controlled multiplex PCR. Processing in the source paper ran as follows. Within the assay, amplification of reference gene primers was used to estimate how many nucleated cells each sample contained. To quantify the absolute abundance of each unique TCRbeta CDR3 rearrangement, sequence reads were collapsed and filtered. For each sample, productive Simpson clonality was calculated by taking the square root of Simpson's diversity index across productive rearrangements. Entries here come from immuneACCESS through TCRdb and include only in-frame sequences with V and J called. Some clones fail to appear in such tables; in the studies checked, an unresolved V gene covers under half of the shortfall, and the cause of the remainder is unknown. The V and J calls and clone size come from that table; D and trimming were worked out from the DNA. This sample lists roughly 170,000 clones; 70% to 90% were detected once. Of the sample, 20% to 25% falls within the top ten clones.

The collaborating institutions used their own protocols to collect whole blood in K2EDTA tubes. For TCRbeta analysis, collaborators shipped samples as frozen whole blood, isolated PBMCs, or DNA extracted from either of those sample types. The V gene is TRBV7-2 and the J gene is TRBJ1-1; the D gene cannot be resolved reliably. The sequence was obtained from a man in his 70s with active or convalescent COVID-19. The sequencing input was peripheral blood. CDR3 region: CASSRDMNTEAFF. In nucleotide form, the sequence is TGTGCCAGCAGTAGAGACATGAACACTGAAGCTTTCTTT. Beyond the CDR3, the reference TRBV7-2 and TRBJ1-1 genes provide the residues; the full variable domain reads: GAGVSQSPSNKVTEKGKDVELRCDPISGHTALYWYRQSLGQGLEFLIYFQGNSAPDKSGLPSDRFSAERTGGSVSTLTIQRTQQEDSAVYLCASSRDMNTEAFFGQGTRLTVV.